This TCR beta chain was recovered during a study of T cells after yellow fever vaccination (dated by TCRdb to the late 2010s). At the level of the whole study: Libraries from fractions with low cell numbers were prepared with the SMART-Seq v4 Ultra Low Input RNA kit. The cohort comprised two healthy male donors, one aged 18 to 30 and one aged 30 to 39 years. To track T-cell clones before and after primary and booster YFV17D yellow fever vaccination, bulk TCR alpha and beta repertoires were sequenced longitudinally. Blood was drawn at multiple timepoints before and after primary and secondary immunization, with bulk PBMC replicates and cell subsets isolated. Results and caveats for the whole study, not just this receptor: Computational filtering was required because FACS-sorted repertoires could contain abundant contaminating clonotypes from the bulk population. A small share of clonotypes occurred in both CD4 and CD8 compartments, likely arising from convergent recombination. The secondary T-cell response was found to be weaker but faster than the primary response, with a peak reached on day 5 rather than on day 15. Because the study included only a couple of donors, the extent to which the findings can be generalized is limited. After the booster, most of the clones that had expanded following primary vaccination were detected again (almost 98% of CD4 and around nine tenths of CD8), which suggests that memory was broadly maintained.

Trimming takes 3 bases off V and 5 bases off J; junction bases not matched to a gene: 11. Based on the germline V gene, the CDR1 and CDR2 sequences are MNHNS and SASEGT. The CDR3 contains 16 residues, cysteine and phenylalanine counted. The entry retains the CDR3 DNA only, 48 bases that are in frame from base 1. Per the publication, the treatment or condition label means: live attenuated yellow fever vaccine strain. At each blood-draw timepoint, two biological replicates of bulk PBMCs were collected. A standard Ficoll-Paque protocol was used to isolate PBMCs from peripheral blood. TriZol was used to extract RNA from bulk PBMCs, from CD4 and CD8 fractions, and from dextramer-positive and dextramer-negative fractions. This clonotype was detected only a few times. Its antigen is currently not known. Nothing much larger sits one base from this clone, and base qualities are not available. TCR cDNA was synthesized by 5'RACE template switching, which introduced a universal primer site and unique molecular identifiers. Priming of cDNA synthesis was performed from both the TCR alpha and TCR beta constant segments. Libraries were amplified in two PCR steps, with sample barcodes and sequencing adapters added in the second step. Libraries were sequenced on Illumina HiSeq 2500 (2x100 bp) or NovaSeq (2x150 bp). The source study handled its data this way. MIGEC handled demultiplexing of reads and collapsing into UMI consensus sequences, while MiXCR performed V(D)J alignment. Using edgeR on replicate PBMC samples, clonotypes were called vaccine-responding if FDR was below 0.01 and the log2 fold change was above 5 up to day 15. Bulk clonotypes were assigned CD4 or CD8 identity according to which sequenced CD4 or CD8 repertoire held them at higher abundance. TCRdb handled the public reads itself, with Q25 trimming in fastp and clone calling in MiXCR, and kept productive beta chains. Every distinct CDR3 protein forms one entry, paired with its most common genes and DNA. TCRdb's processing, not the study's, gives the V and J calls here. This sample gives some 560,000 distinct CDR3 sequences in total; 19% of them show up just once. Roughly an eighth of the sample comes from the top ten.

The starting material was PBMCs, obtained 15 days after the yellow fever booster vaccination. This receptor was identified in a man aged 30-40 years who received the YFV17D yellow fever vaccine. This chain is built from TRBV6-1 and TRBJ1-1; 8 middle bases align to TRBD1. CDR3 protein: CASSDRGPSTGTEAFF. The bases read TGTGCCAGCAGTGACAGGGGGCCATCCACGGGGACTGAAGCTTTCTTT.